Following are 12 T cell receptor beta chains from one sample sequenced in a study of cytotoxic CD8 clonotypes in ibrutinib-treated CLL. Assay: immunoSEQ multiplex PCR; the TCRdb copy retains only in-frame clones and omits some. The data contain tens of thousands of clones, 69% of them singletons. Sequenced material: PBMCs, taken after 12 months of ibrutinib treatment. These receptors originate from a human donor with chronic lymphocytic leukemia.

The rearrangement uses TRBV5-1 and TRBJ1-2; TRBD1 is a possible D gene (6 bases). The CDR3 covers 14 residues. CDR1 and CDR2 from the germline V gene are SGHRS and YFSETQ. V gave up 1 base and J gave up 3 bases, with 10 bases separating them. CDR3 loop: CASSLQGSDYGYTF. The CDR3 DNA follows: TGCGCCAGCAGCTTGCAGGGGTCGGACTATGGCTACACCTTC.

V gene TRBV14 combines with J gene TRBJ2-1; maybe TRBD2 (6 bases). This CDR3 spans 19 amino acids. V dropped 0 bases and J dropped 4 bases, with 22 bases sitting between them. Germline V gene lookup returns CDR1 SGHDN and CDR2 FVKESK. The CDR3 region is CASSQEGWKPGLRYNEQFF. DNA of the CDR3: TGTGCCAGCAGCCAAGAAGGTTGGAAGCCGGGACTTCGATACAATGAGCAGTTCTTC.

The chain uses TRBV2 and TRBJ2-1, with 9 nucleotides matching TRBD1. CDR1 is SNHLY, CDR2 FYNNEI, per germline. This CDR3 contains 16 residues. V trimming: 7 bases; J trimming: 4 bases; junction bases outside the gene matches: 11. The chain's CDR3 is CASTERRDRVYNEQFF. The CDR3 nucleotides read TGTGCCAGCACCGAGAGGAGGGACAGGGTGTACAATGAGCAGTTCTTC.

The rearrangement links TRBV7-9 to TRBJ2-5, with TRBD1 matching over 7 bases. Trimming removed 4 bases from V and 13 bases from J; junction bases left unmatched: 15. Germline CDR1 is SEHNR and CDR2 is FQNEAQ (reference sequence). The CDR3 is 14 amino acids. Written as DNA, the CDR3 is TGTGCCAGCAGCTCGGGACAGCCCTTGGAATCCTGGTACTTC. This gives the protein CASSSGQPLESWYF. Full variable domain (outside the CDR3, taken from reference TRBV7-9 and TRBJ2-5): DTGVSQNPRHKITKRGQNVTFRCDPISEHNRLYWYRQTLGQGPEFLTYFQNEAQLEKSRLLSDRFSAERPKGSFSTLEIQRTEQGDSAMYLCASSSGQPLESWYFGPGTRLLVL.

The V and J genes are TRBV27 and TRBJ1-2; 7 bases agree with TRBD1. Per the germline V gene, CDR1 is MNHEY and CDR2 is SMNVEV (reference sequence). The CDR3 totals 17 residues. The trim removed 1 base at V and 5 bases at J, leaving 13 bases unmatched. The CDR3, as DNA: TGTGCCAGCAGTTTATGGGGTATAGGCAGGGGGATTTATGGCTACACCTTC. Amino acids: CASSLWGIGRGIYGYTF.

This clone was observed a single time. The chain recombines TRBV30 with TRBJ1-1; 8 bases agree with TRBD1. Germline CDR1 and CDR2: GTSNPN and SVGIG (reference sequence). Trimming took 2 bases from V and 3 from J; bases not matched to a gene: 8. The CDR3 spans 15 residues. For the CDR3, the DNA is TGTGCCTGGAGTCCTGTGACAGGGGTCTACACTGAAGCTTTCTTT. Protein: CAWSPVTGVYTEAFF.

This chain connects TRBV5-1 to TRBJ2-6, with 7 bases matching TRBD1. The CDR3 sequence is 17 residues long. Per the germline V gene, CDR1 is SGHRS and CDR2 is YFSETQ. Losses at the gene ends were 0 bases for V and 0 bases for J; bases not matched to a gene: 3. The chain's CDR3 is CASSLGQGTSGANVLTF. The CDR3 region has the DNA TGCGCCAGCAGCTTGGGACAGGGAACCTCTGGGGCCAACGTCCTGACTTTC.

The rearrangement links TRBV11-1 to TRBJ2-7; D unresolved. CDR1 is SGHAT, CDR2 FQDESV, per germline (reference sequence). Trimming shortened V by 3 bases and J by 6 bases, and 12 bases separated the two germline ends. This CDR3 contains 13 residues. The CDR3 is CASSFPGVPEQYF. In DNA form, the CDR3 reads TGTGCCAGCAGCTTTCCTGGCGTTCCCGAGCAGTACTTC.

This clone occurred once. The same CDR3 also results from other DNA sequences found in this sample. The chain carries TRBV27 and TRBJ1-2; perhaps TRBD1 as D (5 bases). The germline V and J ends were trimmed by 6 bases and 3 bases, with 8 bases remaining between them. Looked up from germline, CDR1 is MNHEY and CDR2 is SMNVEV (reference sequence). The length of the CDR3 is 12 residues. CDR3 coding DNA: TGTGCCAGCAGGGGGGGATACTATGGCTACACCTTC. Its translation: CASRGGYYGYTF.

The chain has TRBV28 and TRBJ1-2, with TRBD1 matching 11 bases. CDR1 MDHEN and CDR2 SYDVKM come from the germline V gene. The V segment lost 4 bases and the J segment 5 bases; nucleotides outside the gene matches: 3. This CDR3 region has 14 residues. CDR3 protein: CASSSGDRGYGYTF. The CDR3 nucleotides read TGTGCCAGCAGTTCGGGGGACAGGGGGTATGGCTACACCTTC.

The gene calls are TRBV19 and TRBJ2-3; D unclear. The germline V and J ends were trimmed by 9 bases and 1 base, with 5 bases remaining between them. CDR1 LNHDA and CDR2 SQIVND come from the germline V gene (reference sequence). The CDR3 is 11 amino acids. The CDR3 protein is CASTGTDTQYF. CDR3 nucleotides: TGTGCCAGCACAGGCACAGATACGCAGTATTTT.

V gene TRBV15 combines with J gene TRBJ1-4; 9 nucleotides line up with TRBD1. This CDR3 region has 14 residues. The V gene end was trimmed by 3 bases and the J gene end by 8 bases; junction bases not matched to a gene: 4. CDR1 is LNHNV and CDR2 is YYDKDF in the germline V gene (reference sequence). CDR3 residues: CATSRDRGGEKLFF. The CDR3 DNA follows: TGTGCCACCAGCAGGGACAGGGGAGGCGAAAAACTGTTTTTT.